This T cell receptor (beta chain) was captured by sequencing in a study of T cells after yellow fever vaccination. Notes on the study in general: Detected again after the booster were most primary-vaccination clones, at nearly 97% CD4 and more than 70% CD8. Weaker overall, the secondary response nonetheless peaked faster (day 5 versus 15). Contaminating bulk clonotypes could be abundant in FACS-sorted repertoires.

Germline CDR1 SGHDT, CDR2 YYEEEE. The J segment lost 0 bases and the V segment lost 4 bases, leaving 5 bases of the junction unmatched. CDR3 length equals 15 residues. TCRdb recomputed calls from the 5' RACE reads with MiXCR, one row per CDR3 protein. The sample has approximately 93,000 distinct CDR3 sequences; roughly 5.8% are singletons. A word on this clonotype: What it recognizes is unknown.

The source was CD8+ T cells sorted from PBMCs, collected 10 days after the yellow fever booster vaccination. V usage is TRBV5-6 and J usage is TRBJ2-7; 9 bases agree with TRBD1. The TCR sequence derives from a man between 18 and 29 years old who received the YFV17D yellow fever vaccine. CDR3 region: CASSTGTGSSYEQYF. CDR3 DNA sequence: TGTGCCAGCAGCACGGGGACAGGGAGCTCCTACGAGCAGTACTTC. The whole variable domain, remainder taken from reference TRBV5-6 and TRBJ2-7, is DAGVTQSPTHLIKTRGQQVTLRCSPKSGHDTVSWYQQALGQGPQFIFQYYEEEERQRGNFPDRFSGHQFPNYSSELNVNALLLGDSALYLCASSTGTGSSYEQYFGPGTRLTVT.